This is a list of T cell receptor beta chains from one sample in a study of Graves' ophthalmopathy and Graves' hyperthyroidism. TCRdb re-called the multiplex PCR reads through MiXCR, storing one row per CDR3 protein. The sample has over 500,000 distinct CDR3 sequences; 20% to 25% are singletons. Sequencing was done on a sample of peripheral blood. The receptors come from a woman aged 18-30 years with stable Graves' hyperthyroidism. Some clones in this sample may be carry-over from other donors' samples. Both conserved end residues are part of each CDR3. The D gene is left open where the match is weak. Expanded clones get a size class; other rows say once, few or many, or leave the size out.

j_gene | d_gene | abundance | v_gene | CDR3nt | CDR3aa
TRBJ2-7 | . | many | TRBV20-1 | TGCAGTGCTAGAGATTTACGTTACGAGCAGTACTTC | CSARDLRYEQYF
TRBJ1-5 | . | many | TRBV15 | TGTGCCACCAGCAGAGATCTAGGGCCCCAGCATTTT | CATSRDLGPQHF
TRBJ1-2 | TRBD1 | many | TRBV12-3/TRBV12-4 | TGTGCCAGCAGTCGACAGGGCTCCCACTATGGCTACACCTTC | CASSRQGSHYGYTF
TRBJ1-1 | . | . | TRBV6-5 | TGTGCCAGCAGCTACCAAGACAGACAGAACACTGAAGCTTTCTTT | CASSYQDRQNTEAFF
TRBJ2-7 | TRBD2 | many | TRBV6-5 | TGTGCCAGCAGCCGCGGACTAGCGGGAGACTACGAGCAGTACTTC | CASSRGLAGDYEQYF
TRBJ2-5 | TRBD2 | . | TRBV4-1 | TGCGCCAGCAGCCAAGGACTAGCGGGGGTTAGAGAGACCCAGTACTTC | CASSQGLAGVRETQYF
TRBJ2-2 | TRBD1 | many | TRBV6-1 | TGTGCCAGCAGTGAACGGACAGGGAAGAACACCGGGGAGCTGTTTTTT | CASSERTGKNTGELFF
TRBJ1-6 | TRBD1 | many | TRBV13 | TGTGCCAGCACCATTACGACAGGGGGTCGTTCACCCCTCCACTTT | CASTITTGGRSPLHF
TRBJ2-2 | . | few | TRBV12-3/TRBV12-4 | TGTGCCAGCAGTTTTGGTGACAGGCCCTCCGGGGAGCTGTTTTTT | CASSFGDRPSGELFF
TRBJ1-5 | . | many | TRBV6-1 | TGTGCCAGCAGAGGCAGGGCGGGTCAGCCCCAGCATTTT | CASRGRAGQPQHF
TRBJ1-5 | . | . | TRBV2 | TGTGCCAGCAGTGAAGTATTAACAAATAGCAATCAGCCCCAGCATTTT | CASSEVLTNSNQPQHF
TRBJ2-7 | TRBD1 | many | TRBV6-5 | TGTGCCAGCAGGCCTGGACAGGGTGAGCAGTACTTC | CASRPGQGEQYF
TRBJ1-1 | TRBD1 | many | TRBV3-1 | TGTGCCAGCAGCCCTGGACAGGGGAGAGGAGCTTTCTTT | CASSPGQGRGAFF
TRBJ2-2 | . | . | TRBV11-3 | TGTGCCAGCAGCCCTATGGGGCTGAACACCGGGGAGCTGTTTTTT | CASSPMGLNTGELFF
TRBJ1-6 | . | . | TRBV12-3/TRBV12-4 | TGTGCCAGCAGCCAAAGTTGGAGCTCCTATAATTCACCCCTCCACTTT | CASSQSWSSYNSPLHF
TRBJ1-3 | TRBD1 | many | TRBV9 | TGTGCCAGCAGCAGACAGGGGGAAGGTGGAAACACCATATATTTT | CASSRQGEGGNTIYF
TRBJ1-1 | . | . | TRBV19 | TGTGCCAGCCGCTCGGACACGAACACTGAAGCTTTCTTT | CASRSDTNTEAFF
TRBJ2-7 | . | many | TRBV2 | TGTGCCAGCAACACCCCTGTCGTCGGGTCGAACGAGCAGTACTTC | CASNTPVVGSNEQYF
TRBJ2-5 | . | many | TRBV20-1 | TGCAGTGCTAAAACGACAGCCACACAAGAGACCCAGTACTTC | CSAKTTATQETQYF
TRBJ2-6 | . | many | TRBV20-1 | TGCAGTGCTAGGGAGACTAGTTTGGCTGGGGCCAACGTCCTGACTTTC | CSARETSLAGANVLTF
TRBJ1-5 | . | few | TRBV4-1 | TGCGCCAGCAGCCAAACCATCGACAGACAAAACAATCAGCCCCAGCATTTT | CASSQTIDRQNNQPQHF
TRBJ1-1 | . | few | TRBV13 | TGTGCCAGCAGCGTTCTGGCAGGTCGGAACACTGAAGCTTTCTTT | CASSVLAGRNTEAFF
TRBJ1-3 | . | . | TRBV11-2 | TGTGCCAGCACCTCTACGTGGGCCACCAGAAGAAACACCATATATTTT | CASTSTWATRRNTIYF
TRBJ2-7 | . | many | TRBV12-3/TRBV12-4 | TGTGCCAGCAGCTGGGACACCGACTACGAGCAGTACTTC | CASSWDTDYEQYF
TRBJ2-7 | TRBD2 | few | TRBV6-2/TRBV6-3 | TGTGCCAGCAGTTACTCCCCCGGACTAGCGGGGGCCTACGAGCAGTACTTC | CASSYSPGLAGAYEQYF
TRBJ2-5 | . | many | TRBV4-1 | TGCGCCAGCAGCCAGTTTTCGCGACGGCCATGGGAGACCCAGTACTTC | CASSQFSRRPWETQYF
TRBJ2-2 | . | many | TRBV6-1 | TGTGCCAGCAGTGAGTCGACAGACACCGGGGAGCTGTTTTTT | CASSESTDTGELFF
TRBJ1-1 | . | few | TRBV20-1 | TGCAGTGGGGGCAGGGTGAACACTGAAGCTTTCTTT | CSGGRVNTEAFF
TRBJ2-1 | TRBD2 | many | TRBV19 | TGTGCCAGTAATCCGGGACTAGCGTTCTATGAGCAGTTCTTC | CASNPGLAFYEQFF
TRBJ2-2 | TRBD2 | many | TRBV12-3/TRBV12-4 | TGTGCCAGCAGCCCACTAGCGGTGAACACCGGGGAGCTGTTTTTT | CASSPLAVNTGELFF
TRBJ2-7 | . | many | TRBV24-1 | TGTGCCACCAGTGATTTATCCCAGATCTACGAGCAGTACTTC | CATSDLSQIYEQYF
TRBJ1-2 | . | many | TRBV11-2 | TGTGCCAGCAGCCCAGACAAGCCCTATGGCTACACCTTC | CASSPDKPYGYTF
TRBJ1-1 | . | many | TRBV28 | TGTGCCAGCAGTTTGATTGTGTGGGGGGCTGCTGAAGCTTTCTTT | CASSLIVWGAAEAFF
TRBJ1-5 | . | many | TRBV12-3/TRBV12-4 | TGTGCCAGCAGTCCCCCCGGACAGATCAATCAGCCCCAGCATTTT | CASSPPGQINQPQHF
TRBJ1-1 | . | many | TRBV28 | TGTGCCAGCACCTCGGACAGCACTGACACTGAAGCTTTCTTT | CASTSDSTDTEAFF
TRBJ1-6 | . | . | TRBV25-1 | TGTGCCAGCAGTGAGCAGCAGGGGCGCGGTTCACCCCTCCACTTT | CASSEQQGRGSPLHF
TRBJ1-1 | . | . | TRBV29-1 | TGCAGCGTTGATGGCATTTGGGGGGGCTACGCTGAAGCTTTCTTT | CSVDGIWGGYAEAFF
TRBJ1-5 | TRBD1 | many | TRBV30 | TGTGCCTGGAGGTACCGGGACAGGGTGGATCAGCCCCAGCATTTT | CAWRYRDRVDQPQHF
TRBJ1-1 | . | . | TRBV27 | TGTGCCAGCAGTCCGCGCGTGCCGGGGGGGGCTGAAGCTTTCTTT | CASSPRVPGGAEAFF
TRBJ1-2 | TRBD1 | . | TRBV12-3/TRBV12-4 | TGTGCCAGCTTACGGACAGGGAGCGGCTACACCTTC | CASLRTGSGYTF
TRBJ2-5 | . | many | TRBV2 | TGTGCCAGCAGTCCGGAACTAGCTATCGGGGAGACCCAGTACTTC | CASSPELAIGETQYF
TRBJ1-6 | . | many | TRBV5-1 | TGTGCCAGCAGCCTCGACAGGCGAAATTCACCCCTCCACTTT | CASSLDRRNSPLHF